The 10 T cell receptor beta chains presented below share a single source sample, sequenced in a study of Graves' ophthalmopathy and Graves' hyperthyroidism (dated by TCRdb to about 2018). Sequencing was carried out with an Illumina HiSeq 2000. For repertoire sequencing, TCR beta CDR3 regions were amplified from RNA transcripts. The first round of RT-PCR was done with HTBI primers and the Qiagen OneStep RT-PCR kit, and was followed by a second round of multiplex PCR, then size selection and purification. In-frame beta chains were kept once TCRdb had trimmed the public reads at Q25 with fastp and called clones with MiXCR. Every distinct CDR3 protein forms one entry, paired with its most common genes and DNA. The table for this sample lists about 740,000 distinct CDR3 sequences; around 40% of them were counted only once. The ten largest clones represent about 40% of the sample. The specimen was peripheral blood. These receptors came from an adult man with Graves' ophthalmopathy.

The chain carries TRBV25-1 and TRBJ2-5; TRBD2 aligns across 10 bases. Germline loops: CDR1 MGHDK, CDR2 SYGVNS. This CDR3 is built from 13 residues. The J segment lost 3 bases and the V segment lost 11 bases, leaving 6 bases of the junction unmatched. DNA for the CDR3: TGTGCCGCAGCCGGACTAGCGGAAGAGACCCAGTACTTC. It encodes CAAAGLAEETQYF.

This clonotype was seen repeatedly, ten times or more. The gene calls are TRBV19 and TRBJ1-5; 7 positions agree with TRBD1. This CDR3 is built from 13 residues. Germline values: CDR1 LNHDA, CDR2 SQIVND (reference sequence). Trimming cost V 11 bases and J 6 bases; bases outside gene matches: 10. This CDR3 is CACATGRLQPQHF. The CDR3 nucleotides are TGTGCCTGCGCGACAGGGCGGCTTCAGCCCCAGCATTTT.

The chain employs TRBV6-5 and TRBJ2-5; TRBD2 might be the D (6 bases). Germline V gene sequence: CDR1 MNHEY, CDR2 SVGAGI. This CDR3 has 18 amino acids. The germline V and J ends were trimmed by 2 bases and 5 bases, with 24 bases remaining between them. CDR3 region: CASSYGQVRHGGAETQYF. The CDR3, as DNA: TGTGCCAGCAGTTACGGACAAGTCCGGCACGGCGGGGCTGAGACCCAGTACTTC.

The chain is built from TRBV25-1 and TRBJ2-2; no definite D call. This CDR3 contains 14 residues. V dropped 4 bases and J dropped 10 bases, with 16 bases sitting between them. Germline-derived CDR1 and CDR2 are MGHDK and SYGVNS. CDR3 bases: TGTGCCAGCAGTGCTAGATACCGGTTTGAGGAGCTGTTTTTT. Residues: CASSARYRFEELFF.

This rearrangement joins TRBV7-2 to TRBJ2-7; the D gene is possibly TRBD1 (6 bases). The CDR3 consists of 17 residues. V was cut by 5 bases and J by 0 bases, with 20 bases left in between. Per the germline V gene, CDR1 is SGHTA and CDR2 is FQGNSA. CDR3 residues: CASSHLIPGQSSYEQYF. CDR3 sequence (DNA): TGTGCCAGCAGCCATTTGATCCCCGGACAGAGCTCCTACGAGCAGTACTTC.

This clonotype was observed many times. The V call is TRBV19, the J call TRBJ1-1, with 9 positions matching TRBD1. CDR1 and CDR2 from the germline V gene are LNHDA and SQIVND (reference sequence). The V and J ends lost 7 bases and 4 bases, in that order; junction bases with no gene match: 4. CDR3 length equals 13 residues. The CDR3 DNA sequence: TGTGCCAGTACCCGGGACAGGGTCACTGAAGCTTTCTTT. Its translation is CASTRDRVTEAFF.

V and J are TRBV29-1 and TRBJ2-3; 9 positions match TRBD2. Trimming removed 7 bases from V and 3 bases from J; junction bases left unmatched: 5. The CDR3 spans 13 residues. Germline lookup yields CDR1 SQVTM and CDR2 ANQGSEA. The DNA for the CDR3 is TGCAGCGCCTGGACTAGCGAGACAGATACGCAGTATTTT. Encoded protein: CSAWTSETDTQYF.

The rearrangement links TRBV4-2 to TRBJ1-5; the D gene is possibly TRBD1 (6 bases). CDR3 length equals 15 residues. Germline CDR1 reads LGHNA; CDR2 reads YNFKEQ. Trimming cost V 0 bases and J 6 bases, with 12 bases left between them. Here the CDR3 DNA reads TGTGCCAGCAGCCAAGAGCGGGGGGGCAGTCAGCCCCAGCATTTT. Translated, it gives CASSQERGGSQPQHF.

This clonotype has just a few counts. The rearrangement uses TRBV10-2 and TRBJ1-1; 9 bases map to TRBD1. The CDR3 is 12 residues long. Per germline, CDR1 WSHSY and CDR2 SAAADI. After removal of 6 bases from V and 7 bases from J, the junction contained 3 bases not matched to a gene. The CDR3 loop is CASRQGAGEAFF. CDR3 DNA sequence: TGCGCCAGCAGACAGGGGGCCGGTGAAGCTTTCTTT.

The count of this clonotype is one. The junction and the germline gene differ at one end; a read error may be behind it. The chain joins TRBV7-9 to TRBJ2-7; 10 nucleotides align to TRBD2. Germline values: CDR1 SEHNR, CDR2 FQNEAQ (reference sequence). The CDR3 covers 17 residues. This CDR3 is CASSQVAGGTGVYEQYF. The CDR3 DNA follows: TGCGCCAGCAGCCAAGTAGCGGGGGGCACTGGGGTATACGAGCAGTACTTC.